These T cell receptor beta chains were read from a single sample in a study of blood T cell dynamics during melanoma immunotherapy. Generated by immunoSEQ multiplex PCR, the TCRdb table keeps only in-frame clones and is missing some. The sample contains roughly 13,000 clones, approximately 86% of which appear only once. The source material was blood, sampled from a patient treated with checkpoint blockade. These receptors all come from a human donor with melanoma. CDR3s include the opening cysteine and the closing phenylalanine or tryptophan.

V gene	CDR3 length	J gene	CDR3 protein
TRBV7-9	12	TRBJ2-7	CASSQSGYEQYF
TRBV6-1	15	TRBJ2-7	CASSAETSGSYEQYF
TRBV5-4	15	TRBJ2-7	CASSPKGTGYYEQYF
TRBV10-1	13	TRBJ2-1	CASSEIGGYEQFF
TRBV2	16	TRBJ2-1	CASSQGLAGRYNEQFF
TRBV9	15	TRBJ2-3	CASSGGNPSTDTQYF
TRBV27	11	TRBJ2-1	CASSFGGEQFF
TRBV7-3	14	TRBJ2-3	CASSSGTGTDTQYF
TRBV30	12	TRBJ2-3	CAWSPRADTQYF
TRBV19	16	TRBJ1-6	CASSARQGEGHPPLHF
TRBV19	17	TRBJ1-5	CASSSGQGVTGNQPQHF
TRBV5-6	17	TRBJ2-7	CASSLTRFQGHSYEQYF
TRBV2	14	TRBJ1-5	CASSSSISNQPQHF
TRBV11-2	14	TRBJ1-1	CASSLGGSDTEAFF
TRBV9	14	TRBJ1-2	CASSVVVHLYGYTF
TRBV9	17	TRBJ2-7	CASSVSSAGTSPYEQYF
TRBV19	13	TRBJ2-1	CASKRTTDNEQFF
TRBV11-2	16	TRBJ2-3	CASGFELAGGQGTQYF
TRBV7-2	14	TRBJ2-5	CASSSGQTQETQYF
TRBV5-8	18	TRBJ2-3	CASSPGLAGGISTDTQYF
TRBV7-9	15	TRBJ1-2	CASSLPTGGLNGYTF
TRBV11-3	15	TRBJ1-1	CASSFKVYMNTEAFF
TRBV6-1	12	TRBJ2-7	CASRWTSGKIAF
TRBV6-1	15	TRBJ1-3	CASRREPTAGNTIYF
TRBV19	14	TRBJ2-7	CASSIRAGEYEQYF
TRBV30	12	TRBJ1-2	CARDNRNYGYTF
TRBV11-2	14	TRBJ2-6	CASSFTAGANVLTF
TRBV9	17	TRBJ1-3	CASSVAYGTASGNTIYF
TRBV18	14	TRBJ2-2	CASRGQSNTGELFF
TRBV10-2	13	TRBJ1-1	CASRKQGSAEAFF
TRBV6-6	15	TRBJ2-1	CASSYSGGGAGEQFF
TRBV30	17	TRBJ2-6	CAWSGWRTSSGANVLTF
TRBV6-1	13	TRBJ1-2	CASSSQENYGYTF
TRBV25-1	13	TRBJ1-5	CASRGEGNQPQHF
TRBV19	17	TRBJ2-6	CASSLLRRETGANVLTF
TRBV25-1	16	TRBJ1-1	CASSPPPRGKNTEAFF
TRBV6-1	12	TRBJ2-7	CASSWHSYEQYF
TRBV5-6	15	TRBJ2-5	CASSLRTGGGETQYF
TRBV6-4	13	TRBJ1-1	CASSTGVGTEAFF
TRBV25-1	14	TRBJ2-3	CASSGLLDTDTQYF
TRBV2	12	TRBJ1-2	CASRPTGGGYTF
TRBV7-2	16	TRBJ2-1	CASSLNRGIPYNEQFF
TRBV6-1	13	TRBJ2-2	CATSDSTPGELFF
TRBV27	17	TRBJ2-2	CASSPGASETNTGELFF
TRBV5-4	15	TRBJ1-2	CASSYSGTGGYGYTF
TRBV15	15	TRBJ2-4	CATSRDFLGKNIQYF
TRBV5-1	13	TRBJ2-7	CASSLSYGYEQYF
TRBV4-1	15	TRBJ2-5	CASSQAGGGQETQYF
TRBV7-3	13	TRBJ2-3	CASSLVRADTQYF
TRBV6-1	15	TRBJ2-7	CASSEPSGSSYEQYF
TRBV11-1	13	TRBJ2-5	CASSAAGVETQYF
TRBV19	14	TRBJ1-1	CASSIGRLNTEAFF
TRBV6-5	13	TRBJ1-2	CASSRGQGNGYTF
TRBV11-2	16	TRBJ1-3	CASSLGAGRSGNTIYF
TRBV6-5	14	TRBJ1-6	CASSRDSGDSPLHF
TRBV7-2	15	TRBJ1-1	CASSYMLGANTEAFF
TRBV10-2	13	TRBJ2-7	CASQGGTVYEQYF
TRBV19	16	TRBJ1-1	CASSISPPGPNTEAFF
TRBV18	15	TRBJ2-3	CASSPPGASTDTQYF
TRBV9	16	TRBJ2-3	CASSVWGGGYTDTQYF